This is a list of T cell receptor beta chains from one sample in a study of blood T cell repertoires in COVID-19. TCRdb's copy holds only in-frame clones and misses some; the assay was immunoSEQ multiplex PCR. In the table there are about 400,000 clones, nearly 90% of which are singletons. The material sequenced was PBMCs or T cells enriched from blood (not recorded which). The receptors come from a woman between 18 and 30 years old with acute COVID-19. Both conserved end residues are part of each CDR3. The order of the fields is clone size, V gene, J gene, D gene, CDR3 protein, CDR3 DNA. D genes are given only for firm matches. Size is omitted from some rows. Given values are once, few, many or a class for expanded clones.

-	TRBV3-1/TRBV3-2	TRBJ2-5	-	CASSIRGKGMETQYF	TGTGCCAGCAGCATCAGAGGGAAGGGAATGGAGACCCAGTACTTC
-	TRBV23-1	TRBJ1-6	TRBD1	CASSQSPGGIGNSPLHF	TGCGCCAGCAGTCAATCTCCAGGGGGTATAGGTAATTCACCCCTCCACTTT
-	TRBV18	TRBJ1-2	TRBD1	CASSPVAGQQNYGYTF	TGTGCCAGCTCACCAGTTGCGGGACAGCAAAACTATGGCTACACCTTC
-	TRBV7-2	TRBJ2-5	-	CASSLAWSLQETQYF	TGTGCCAGCAGCTTAGCCTGGTCACTTCAAGAGACCCAGTACTTC
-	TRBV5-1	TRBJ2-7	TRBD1	CASRPRQGSEYEQYF	TGCGCCAGCCGACCCCGACAGGGGTCGGAATACGAGCAGTACTTC
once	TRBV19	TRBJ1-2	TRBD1	CASSKQGAGGYTF	TGTGCCAGTAGTAAACAGGGGGCGGGAGGCTACACCTTC
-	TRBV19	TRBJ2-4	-	CASSIGGAKNIQYF	TGTGCCAGTAGTATTGGGGGGGCCAAAAACATTCAGTACTTC
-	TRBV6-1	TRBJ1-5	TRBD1	CASSDRDRQPQHF	TGTGCCAGCAGTGACAGGGACAGGCAGCCCCAGCATTTT
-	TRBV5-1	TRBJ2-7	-	CASSFGGSLYEQYF	TGCGCCAGCAGCTTCGGGGGTAGTTTATACGAGCAGTACTTC
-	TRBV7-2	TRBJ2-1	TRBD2	CASSALAGGRGEQFF	TGTGCCAGCAGCGCCCTAGCGGGAGGCAGGGGTGAGCAGTTCTTC
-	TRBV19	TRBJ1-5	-	CASSHGLGNQPQHF	TGTGCCAGTAGCCACGGGTTAGGCAATCAGCCCCAGCATTTT
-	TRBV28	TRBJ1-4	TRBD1	CASSFRGRSEKLFF	TGTGCCAGCAGTTTCAGGGGGCGAAGTGAAAAACTGTTTTTT
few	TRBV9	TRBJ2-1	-	CASSPNPSSYNEQFF	TGTGCCAGCAGCCCTAATCCTAGCTCCTACAATGAGCAGTTCTTC
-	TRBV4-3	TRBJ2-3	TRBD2	CASSQGGSGADTQYF	TGCGCCAGCAGCCAGGGCGGGAGCGGGGCAGATACGCAGTATTTT
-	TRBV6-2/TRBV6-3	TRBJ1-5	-	CASSYNSGGNQPQHF	TGTGCCAGCAGTTACAATTCAGGGGGCAATCAGCCCCAGCATTTT
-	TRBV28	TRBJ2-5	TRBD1	CASSLTGGRETQYF	TGTGCCAGCAGTTTGACAGGGGGAAGGGAGACCCAGTACTTC
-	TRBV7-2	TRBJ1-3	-	CASSLERALTFSGNTIYF	TGTGCCAGCAGCTTAGAGAGGGCTCTTACATTCTCTGGAAACACCATATATTTT
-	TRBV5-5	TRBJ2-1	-	CASSLGGPSSYNEQFF	TGTGCCAGCAGCTTGGGCGGCCCGAGCTCCTACAATGAGCAGTTCTTC
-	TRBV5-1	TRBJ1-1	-	CASSPTARANTEAFF	TGCGCCAGCAGCCCGACAGCCAGAGCTAACACTGAAGCTTTCTTT
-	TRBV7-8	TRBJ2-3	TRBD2	CASSLASGVVTDTQYF	TGTGCCAGCAGCTTAGCTAGCGGGGTGGTTACAGATACGCAGTATTTT
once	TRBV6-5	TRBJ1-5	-	CASIDTGNQPQHF	TGTGCCAGCATCGACACGGGCAATCAGCCCCAGCATTTT
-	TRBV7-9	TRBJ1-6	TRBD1	CAIADRSIRNSPLHF	TGTGCCATCGCGGACAGGTCGATTAGGAATTCACCCCTCCACTTT
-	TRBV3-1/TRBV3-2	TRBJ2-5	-	CASSQDWGLQETQYF	TGTGCCAGCAGCCAAGATTGGGGGCTCCAAGAGACCCAGTACTTC
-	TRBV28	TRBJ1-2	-	CASKPQKDGYTF	TGTGCCAGCAAACCCCAGAAAGATGGCTACACCTTC
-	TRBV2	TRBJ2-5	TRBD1	CASSLGQGVGETQYF	TGTGCCAGCAGTCTCGGACAGGGAGTAGGAGAGACCCAGTACTTC
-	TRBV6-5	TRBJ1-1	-	CASMVGANTEAFF	TGTGCCAGCATGGTAGGGGCGAACACTGAAGCTTTCTTT
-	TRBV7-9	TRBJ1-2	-	CASSLLEVGRGGGYTF	TGTGCCAGCAGCTTACTCGAGGTGGGGAGGGGAGGAGGCTACACCTTC
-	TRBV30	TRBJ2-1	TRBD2	CAWKLAGGSEQFF	TGTGCCTGGAAACTAGCGGGAGGTAGTGAGCAGTTCTTC
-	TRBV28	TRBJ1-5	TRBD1	CASSLNRGQQPQHF	TGTGCCAGCAGTTTGAACAGGGGGCAACAGCCCCAGCATTTT
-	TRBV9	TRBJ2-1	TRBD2	CASSPEGLSYNEQFF	TGTGCCAGCAGCCCTGAGGGACTATCCTACAATGAGCAGTTCTTC
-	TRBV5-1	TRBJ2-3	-	CASSPGVDKPSITDTQYF	TGCGCCAGCAGCCCCGGCGTAGATAAGCCTAGCATCACAGATACGCAGTATTTT
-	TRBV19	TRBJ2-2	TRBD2	CASSPQLAGGRTNTGELFF	TGTGCCAGTAGTCCGCAACTAGCGGGAGGCAGAACGAACACCGGGGAGCTGTTTTTT
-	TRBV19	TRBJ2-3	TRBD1	CASSRDRGTDTQYF	TGTGCCAGTAGCCGGGACAGGGGCACAGATACGCAGTATTTT
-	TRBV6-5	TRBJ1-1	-	CASGPGLNTEAFF	TGTGCCAGCGGCCCAGGGCTGAACACTGAAGCTTTCTTT
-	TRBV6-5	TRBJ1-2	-	CASRNRERVQGYTF	TGTGCCAGCAGGAACAGGGAGAGGGTACAGGGCTACACCTTC
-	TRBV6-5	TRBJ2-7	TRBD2	CASRSGTPGYEQYF	TGTGCCAGCAGAAGCGGGACTCCCGGCTACGAGCAGTACTTC
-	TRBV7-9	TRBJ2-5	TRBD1	CASSLALQGAETQYF	TGTGCCAGCAGCTTAGCCCTACAGGGGGCGGAGACCCAGTACTTC
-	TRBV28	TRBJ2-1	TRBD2	CASRTLAGGHNEQFF	TGTGCCAGCAGGACATTAGCGGGAGGTCACAATGAGCAGTTCTTC
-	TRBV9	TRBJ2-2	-	CASSPPSMRVSGELFF	TGTGCCAGCAGCCCCCCGTCTATGCGTGTCTCCGGGGAGCTGTTTTTT
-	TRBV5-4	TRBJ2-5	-	CASSLFQGSETQYF	TGTGCCAGCAGCTTGTTCCAGGGATCGGAGACCCAGTACTTC
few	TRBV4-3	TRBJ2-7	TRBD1	CASSQDRYWTGVVTYEQYF	TGCGCCAGCAGCCAAGATCGGTACTGGACAGGGGTGGTGACCTACGAGCAGTACTTC
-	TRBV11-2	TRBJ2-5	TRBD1	CASSLGQGALETQYF	TGTGCCAGCAGCCTCGGACAGGGGGCGCTTGAGACCCAGTACTTC
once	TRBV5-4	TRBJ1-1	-	CASSLAEFNTEAFF	TGTGCCAGCAGCTTAGCGGAATTTAACACTGAAGCTTTCTTT
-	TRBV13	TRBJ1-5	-	CASSPQGNQPQHF	TGTGCCAGCAGCCCGCAGGGGAATCAGCCCCAGCATTTT
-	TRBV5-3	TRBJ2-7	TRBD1	CARSEIGTGGSYEQYF	TGTGCCAGAAGCGAAATAGGGACAGGGGGCTCCTACGAGCAGTACTTC
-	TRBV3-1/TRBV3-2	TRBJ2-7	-	CASSQERQYPYEQYF	TGTGCCAGCAGCCAAGAGAGACAGTACCCCTACGAGCAGTACTTC
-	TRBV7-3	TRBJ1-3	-	CASSLEGLGTIYF	TGTGCCAGCAGCTTAGAGGGCCTGGGGACCATATATTTT
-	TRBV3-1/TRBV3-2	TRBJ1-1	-	CASSPARVNTEAFF	TGTGCCAGCAGCCCCGCCAGGGTTAACACTGAAGCTTTCTTT
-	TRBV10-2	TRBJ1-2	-	CASRKPQGPGEGYTF	TGCGCCAGCAGGAAACCACAGGGACCTGGTGAAGGCTACACCTTC
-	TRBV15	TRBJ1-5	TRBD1	CATSPPSGGPQSPQHF	TGTGCCACCAGCCCACCATCAGGGGGACCCCAATCGCCCCAGCATTTT
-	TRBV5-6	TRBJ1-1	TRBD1	CASSLGGTGWPTEAFF	TGTGCCAGCAGCTTGGGTGGGACAGGGTGGCCCACTGAAGCTTTCTTT
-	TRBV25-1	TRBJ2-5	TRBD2	CASSESGGRITQYF	TGTGCCAGCAGTGAATCGGGGGGGCGCATAACCCAGTACTTC
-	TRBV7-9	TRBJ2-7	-	CASSLGDTSYEQYF	TGTGCCAGCAGCTTAGGAGACACGTCCTACGAGCAGTACTTC
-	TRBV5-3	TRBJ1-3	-	CARSFQGSGNTIYF	TGTGCCAGAAGCTTCCAGGGCTCTGGAAACACCATATATTTT
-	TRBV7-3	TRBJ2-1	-	CASSLILRDEQFF	TGTGCCAGCAGCTTAATATTGAGGGATGAGCAGTTCTTC
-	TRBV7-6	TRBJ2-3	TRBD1	CASSARYRGLGTDTQYF	TGTGCCAGCAGCGCAAGGTACAGGGGTCTGGGGACAGATACGCAGTATTTT
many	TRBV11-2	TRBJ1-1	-	CASSLVGRGSAEAFF	TGTGCCAGCAGCTTAGTTGGCAGGGGAAGCGCTGAAGCTTTCTTT
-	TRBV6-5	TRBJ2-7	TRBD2	CASSYGRGSYEQYF	TGTGCCAGCAGTTATGGGAGGGGCTCCTACGAGCAGTACTTC
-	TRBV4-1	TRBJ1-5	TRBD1	CASSQGTGGQPQHF	TGCGCCAGCAGCCAAGGGACAGGGGGACAGCCCCAGCATTTT